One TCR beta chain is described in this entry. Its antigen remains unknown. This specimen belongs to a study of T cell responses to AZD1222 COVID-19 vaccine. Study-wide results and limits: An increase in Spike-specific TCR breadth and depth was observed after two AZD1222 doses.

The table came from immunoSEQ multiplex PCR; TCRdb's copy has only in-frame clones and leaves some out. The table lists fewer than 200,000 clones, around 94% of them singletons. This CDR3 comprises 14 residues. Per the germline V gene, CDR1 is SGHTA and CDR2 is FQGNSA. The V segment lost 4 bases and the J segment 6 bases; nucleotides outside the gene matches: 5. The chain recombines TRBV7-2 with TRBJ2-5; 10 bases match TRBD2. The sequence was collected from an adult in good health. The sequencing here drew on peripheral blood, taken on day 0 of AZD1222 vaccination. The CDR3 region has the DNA TGTGCCAGCAGCTCCGGACTAGCGGCGCAGACCCAGTACTTC. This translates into CASSSGLAAQTQYF.